A selection of T cell receptor beta chains follows, all from one sample in a study of siplizumab effects on memory and regulatory T cells. Measured with immunoSEQ multiplex PCR; TCRdb has only the in-frame clones, and not every one. The repertoire consists of 20,000 to 30,000 clones, with 84% occurring once and the leading ten covering around a quarter. The source material was memory CD4+ T cells sorted from blood. The receptors derive from a human donor in good health. The CDR3 runs from the conserved cysteine through the conserved F or W. The D gene is left open where the match is weak. The size entry is marked missing in some rows and otherwise reads once, few, many or a size class.

d_call	clone_size	v_call	j_call	cdr3_nt	cdr3_aa
NA	NA	TRBV7-2	TRBJ1-5	TGTGCCAGCAGCTTATCCTTAGGGGGCAATCAGCCCCAGCATTTT	CASSLSLGGNQPQHF
NA	NA	TRBV5-1	TRBJ1-1	TGCGCCAGCAGCCCGGGACGCGATTTCTCTGAAGCTTTCTTT	CASSPGRDFSEAFF
NA	NA	TRBV11-3	TRBJ2-5	TGTGCCAGCAGCTTAGATTGGCGAGAGACCCAGTACTTC	CASSLDWRETQYF
NA	NA	TRBV6-1	TRBJ1-1	TGTGCCAGCATCCGCCGAGCCATGAACACTGAAGCTTTCTTT	CASIRRAMNTEAFF
NA	once	TRBV18	TRBJ2-2	TGTGCCAGCTCACCAAACAGAAACACCGGGGAGCTGTTTTTT	CASSPNRNTGELFF
NA	NA	TRBV7-2	TRBJ2-1	TGTGCCAGCAGCCCCAGACCACAGAGCTCCTACAATGAGCAGTTCTTC	CASSPRPQSSYNEQFF
NA	NA	TRBV12-5	TRBJ1-5	TGTGCTAGTGGTTTGACTGGGGCTGGGGATCAGCCCCAGCATTTT	CASGLTGAGDQPQHF
NA	NA	TRBV6-5	TRBJ2-1	TGTGCCAGCAGGCCCGACTTTTACAATGAGCAGTTCTTC	CASRPDFYNEQFF
NA	few	TRBV6-1	TRBJ1-4	TGTGCCAGCAGTTTCCACGATGCAACTAATGAAAAACTGTTTTTT	CASSFHDATNEKLFF
TRBD1	NA	TRBV19	TRBJ1-4	TGTGCCAGTACTAACGACAGGGAAGGGGAAAAACTGTTTTTT	CASTNDREGEKLFF
TRBD1	NA	TRBV5-1	TRBJ2-7	TGCGCCAGCAGCTTAAGGGACAGCTACTACGAGCAGTACTTC	CASSLRDSYYEQYF
NA	NA	TRBV6-1	TRBJ1-5	TGTGCCAGCAGTTTCGACGGCGGGCAGCCCCAGCATTTT	CASSFDGGQPQHF
TRBD2	NA	TRBV27	TRBJ2-7	TGTGCCAGCAGTTTGACTAGCGGGGAATACGAGCAGTACTTC	CASSLTSGEYEQYF
NA	NA	TRBV5-1	TRBJ2-5	TGCGCCAGCAGCTTACCGGATCAACGAGAGACCCAGTACTTC	CASSLPDQRETQYF
NA	NA	TRBV5-1	TRBJ1-6	TGCGCCAGCAGAGCCGTTGGGGGGGCAAGTAATTCACCCCTCCACTTT	CASRAVGGASNSPLHF
TRBD2	NA	TRBV27	TRBJ2-7	TGTGCCGCCGGGGGGGCGGCTACCTACGAGCAGTACTTC	CAAGGAATYEQYF
TRBD1	NA	TRBV7-2	TRBJ2-1	TGTGCCAGCAGCCCGACTACAGGGGGGCTCTACAATGAGCAGTTCTTC	CASSPTTGGLYNEQFF
NA	NA	TRBV5-6	TRBJ2-5	TGTGCCAGCAGCTTTCCGGGCCGCGCCCAGTACTTC	CASSFPGRAQYF
TRBD1	NA	TRBV7-2	TRBJ2-7	TGTGCCAGCAGCTTAGCTGGACAGGCCTACGAGCAGTACTTC	CASSLAGQAYEQYF
NA	NA	TRBV27	TRBJ1-5	TGTGCCAGCAGTTTTGATGGGGTTGGCAATCAGCCCCAGCATTTT	CASSFDGVGNQPQHF
NA	few	TRBV7-8	TRBJ1-5	TGTGCCAGCAGCTTGGATGGGTATAGCAATCAGCCCCAGCATTTT	CASSLDGYSNQPQHF
TRBD1	NA	TRBV28	TRBJ2-1	TGTGCCAGCACTAACAGGGGGAGCTCCTACAATGAGCAGTTCTTC	CASTNRGSSYNEQFF
NA	NA	TRBV12-5	TRBJ1-1	TGTGCTAGTGGTTTCCAAACCTCTGACGCCTTCTTT	CASGFQTSDAFF
TRBD2	NA	TRBV7-2	TRBJ2-2	TGTGCCAGCAGCCCAGTTCTAGCGGGGAACCCTGTGTTAACCGGGGAGCTGTTTTTT	CASSPVLAGNPVLTGELFF